Below, 10 T cell receptor beta chains from the same sample are listed, as sequenced in a study of T cells in Graves' hyperthyroidism and ophthalmopathy. There were TCR beta CDR3 regions amplified from RNA transcripts. With the HTBI primer set, the TCR CDR3 went through a first round of RT-PCR. One entry per CDR3 protein results from TCRdb running MiXCR on the multiplex PCR reads. The sample has tens of thousands of distinct CDR3 sequences, roughly 56% seen once; the top ten hold about 34%. The sample consisted of peripheral blood or thyroid tissue (not recorded which). Receptor source: a man younger than 30 with Graves' hyperthyroidism.

The CDR3 is CATSKRWQGNSPLHF. CDR3 coding DNA: TGTGCCACCAGCAAGAGGTGGCAGGGGAATTCACCCCTCCACTTT. The J gene is TRBJ1-6, the V gene TRBV15; a possible D gene is TRBD1 (6 bases). The CDR3 sequence is 15 residues long. Trimming removed 4 bases from V and 7 bases from J, with 14 bases in between. From germline, CDR1 is LNHNV and CDR2 YYDKDF (reference sequence).

This chain uses TRBV10-3 with TRBJ1-6; D is unclear. Germline values: CDR1 ENHRY, CDR2 SYGVKD. The CDR3 is made up of 12 amino acids. Trimming shortened V by 11 bases and J by 8 bases, and 13 bases separated the two germline ends. The CDR3 nucleotides are TGTGCCGTGCGGAATCCGTATTCACCCCTCCACTTT. Its protein is CAVRNPYSPLHF.

The chain combines TRBV29-1 with TRBJ1-1; 9 nucleotides align to TRBD1. From germline, CDR1 is SQVTM and CDR2 ANQGSEA. This CDR3 spans 17 amino acids. The J segment lost 7 bases and the V segment lost 4 bases, leaving 19 bases of the junction unmatched. The CDR3: CSVGDRGGHDYLGEAFF. DNA of the CDR3: TGCAGCGTTGGAGACAGGGGGGGACATGACTACCTAGGTGAAGCTTTCTTT.

The chain couples TRBV15 to TRBJ1-2; the D is unclear. The V end lost 5 bases, the J end lost 8 bases, and 24 bases lay between the germline ends. The germline V gene encodes CDR1 LNHNV and CDR2 YYDKDF (reference sequence). This CDR3 has 16 amino acids. The CDR3 DNA reads as TGTGCCACCAGCGAAAAGGGCCAGCCTATGTATGGGGGCTACACCTTC. It translates to CATSEKGQPMYGGYTF.

This sequence joins TRBV10-3 and TRBJ2-5; possibly TRBD1 for D (5 bases). Germline V gene data show CDR1 as ENHRY and CDR2 as SYGVKD. This CDR3 has 16 amino acids. V was trimmed by 10 bases and J by 1 base, leaving 22 bases between them. CDR3: CATRIGVDVGQETQYF. For the CDR3, the DNA is TGTGCCACAAGGATAGGGGTTGACGTTGGCCAAGAGACCCAGTACTTC.

This chain uses TRBV2 with TRBJ1-3; D is unclear. The CDR3 sequence is 18 residues long. Germline assignment: CDR1 SNHLY and CDR2 FYNNEI. Trimming removed 5 bases from V and 0 bases from J, with 20 bases in between. CDR3 DNA sequence: TGTGCCAGCAGTTTAGCGCTATCGGACGGCCCCTCTGGAAACACCATATATTTT. It yields the protein CASSLALSDGPSGNTIYF.

This clonotype was found many times. The chain couples TRBV19 to TRBJ2-5; 7 nucleotides align to TRBD2. Trimming cost V 5 bases and J 2 bases; bases outside gene matches: 11. CDR3 length: 16 amino acids. Germline CDR1 LNHDA, CDR2 SQIVND (reference sequence). The CDR3 protein is CASSPRVAGGQETQYF. Written as DNA, the CDR3 is TGTGCCAGTAGTCCTCGCGTAGCGGGTGGGCAAGAGACCCAGTACTTC.

In regard to this clonotype: The conserved phenylalanine or tryptophan normally closing the CDR3 is absent here, so this likely arose from a read error. No DNA is shown, since the ends of the CDR3 on it are uncertain; the CDR3 is the one TCRdb lists. The J gene is TRBJ2-6, the V gene TRBV7-2. CDR1 and CDR2 (germline): SGHTA, FQGNSA. The CDR3 adds up to 8 amino acids, both ends counted. CDR3 protein: CASSGSYR.

This clonotype has just a few counts. A read error is possible here, since a much larger clone lies one base away. V and J are TRBV6-5 and TRBJ1-4; 7 bases fit TRBD1. The germline V gene encodes CDR1 MNHEY and CDR2 SVGAGI. The CDR3 has 14 residues. CDR3 protein: CASSPLTGSEKLSF. The CDR3 DNA reads TGTGCCAGCAGCCCACTGACAGGGTCCGAAAAACTGTCTTTT.

Regarding this clonotype: An end of the junction differs from the germline gene, which may be a read error. The chain employs TRBV10-3 and TRBJ1-1; D remains unclear. Per germline, CDR1 ENHRY and CDR2 SYGVKD. This CDR3 region has 14 residues. CDR3 DNA sequence: TGTGCCATCAGATCTCTTGGGGTGAACACTGGAGCTTTCTTT. It translates to CAIRSLGVNTGAFF.